The entry that follows covers one T cell receptor beta chain sequence. No antigen is known for it. These data are taken from a study of T cell responses to AZD1222 COVID-19 vaccine. Trimming took 6 bases from V and 2 from J; bases not matched to a gene: 6. Germline V gene lookup returns CDR1 MDHEN and CDR2 SYDVKM. This CDR3 is 14 amino acids long. Findings of the study overall: Baseline antibody screening turned up just six or seven seropositive AZD1222 recipients.

Libraries were prepared by immunoSEQ multiplex PCR; TCRdb keeps only in-frame clonotypes and omits some of them. Among under 200,000 clones listed, roughly 89% were seen once. The receptor comes from an adult in good health. V and J are TRBV28 and TRBJ2-7; 8 bases match TRBD1. The material was peripheral blood, obtained on day 0 of AZD1222 vaccination. CDR3: CASRATGGTYEQYF. The CDR3 coding sequence is TGTGCCAGCAGGGCCACAGGGGGGACCTACGAGCAGTACTTC.